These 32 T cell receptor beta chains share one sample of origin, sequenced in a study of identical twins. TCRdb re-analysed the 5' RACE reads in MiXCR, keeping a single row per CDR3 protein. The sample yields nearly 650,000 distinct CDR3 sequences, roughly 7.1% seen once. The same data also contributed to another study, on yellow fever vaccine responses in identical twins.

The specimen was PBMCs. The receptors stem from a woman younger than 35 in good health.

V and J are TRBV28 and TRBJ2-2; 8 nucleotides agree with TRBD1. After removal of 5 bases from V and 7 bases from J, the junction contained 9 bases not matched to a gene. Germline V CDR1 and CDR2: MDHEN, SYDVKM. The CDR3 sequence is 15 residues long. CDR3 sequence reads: CASSLRDRGIGELFF. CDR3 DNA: TGTGCCAGCAGTCTAAGAGACAGGGGTATCGGGGAGCTGTTTTTT.

The CDR3 region has the DNA TGCAGCGTTGAAGCAGCGGGGGGCCGCATCGAGACCCAGTACTTC. Translated: CSVEAAGGRIETQYF. The genes are TRBV29-1 and TRBJ2-5; TRBD2 matches 9 bases. Germline lookup yields CDR1 SQVTM and CDR2 ANQGSEA. The CDR3 is made up of 15 amino acids. J was trimmed by 5 bases and V by 1 base; bases with no gene match: 8. Full variable domain (missing parts from reference TRBV29-1 and TRBJ2-5): SAVISQKPSRDICQRGTSLTIQCQVDSQVTMMFWYRQQPGQSLTLIATANQGSEATYESGFVIDKFPISRPNLTFSTLTVSNMSPEDSSIYLCSVEAAGGRIETQYFGPGTRLLVL.

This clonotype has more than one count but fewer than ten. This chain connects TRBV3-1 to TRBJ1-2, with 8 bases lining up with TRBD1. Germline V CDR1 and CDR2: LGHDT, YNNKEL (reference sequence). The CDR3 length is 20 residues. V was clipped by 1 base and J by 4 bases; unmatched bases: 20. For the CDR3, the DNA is TGTGCCAGCAGCCAAGTCGGGACCGGGACAGGAAACCTCCGAGGCTATGGCTACACCTTC. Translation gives CASSQVGTGTGNLRGYGYTF. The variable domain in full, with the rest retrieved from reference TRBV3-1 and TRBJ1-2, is DTAVSQTPKYLVTQMGNDKSIKCEQNLGHDTMYWYKQDSKKFLKIMFSYNNKELIINETVPNRFSPKSPDKAHLNLHINSLELGDSAVYFCASSQVGTGTGNLRGYGYTFGSGTRLTVV.

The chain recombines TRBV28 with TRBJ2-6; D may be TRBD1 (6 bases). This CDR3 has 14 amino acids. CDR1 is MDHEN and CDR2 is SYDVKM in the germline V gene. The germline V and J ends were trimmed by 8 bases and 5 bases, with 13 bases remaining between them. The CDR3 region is CASQQGSRANVLTF. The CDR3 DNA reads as TGTGCCAGCCAACAGGGTTCCCGGGCCAACGTCCTGACTTTC.

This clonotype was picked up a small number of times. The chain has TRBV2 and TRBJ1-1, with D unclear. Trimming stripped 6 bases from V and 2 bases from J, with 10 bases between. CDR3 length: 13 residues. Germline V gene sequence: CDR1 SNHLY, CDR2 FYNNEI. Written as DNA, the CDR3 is TGTGCCAGCAGCGTTTGGGTAAACACTGAAGCTTTCTTT. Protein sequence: CASSVWVNTEAFF.

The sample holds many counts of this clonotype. Here the CDR3 reads CASSGATSARTDTQYF. In DNA form, the CDR3 reads TGTGCCAGCAGTGGGGCTACTAGCGCTCGCACAGATACGCAGTATTTT. The J gene is TRBJ2-3, the V gene TRBV12-3 or TRBV12-4; 7 bases agree with TRBD2. There are 16 residues in the CDR3. V shed 5 bases and J 1 base; nucleotides not matched to a gene: 9.

In DNA, the CDR3 is TGCAGTGCAGGGACCCCCTCCTACAATGAGCAGTTCTTC. This sequence encodes CSAGTPSYNEQFF. J is TRBJ2-1 and V is TRBV20-1; D is possibly TRBD1 or TRBD2 (5 bases each). Germline CDR1 and CDR2: DFQATT and SNEGSKA (reference sequence). V lost 6 bases to trimming and J lost 0 bases, with 9 bases between them. This CDR3 is 13 amino acids long.

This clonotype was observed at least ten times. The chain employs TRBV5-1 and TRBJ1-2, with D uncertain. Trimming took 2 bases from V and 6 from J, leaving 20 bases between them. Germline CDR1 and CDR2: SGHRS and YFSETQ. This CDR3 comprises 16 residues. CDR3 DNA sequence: TGCGCCAGCAGCTTTGAATCCAGAGATACCCTAAATGGCTACACCTTC. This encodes CASSFESRDTLNGYTF. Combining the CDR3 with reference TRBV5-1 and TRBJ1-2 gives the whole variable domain KAGVTQTPRYLIKTRGQQVTLSCSPISGHRSVSWYQQTPGQGLQFLFEYFSETQRNKGNFPGRFSGRQFSNSRSEMNVSTLELGDSALYLCASSFESRDTLNGYTFGSGTRLTVV.

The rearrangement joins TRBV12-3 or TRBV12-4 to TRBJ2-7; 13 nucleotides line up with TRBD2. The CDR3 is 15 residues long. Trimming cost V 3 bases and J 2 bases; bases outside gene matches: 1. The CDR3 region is CASSFGLAGAYEQYF. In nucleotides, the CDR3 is TGTGCCAGCAGTTTTGGACTAGCGGGGGCCTACGAGCAGTACTTC.

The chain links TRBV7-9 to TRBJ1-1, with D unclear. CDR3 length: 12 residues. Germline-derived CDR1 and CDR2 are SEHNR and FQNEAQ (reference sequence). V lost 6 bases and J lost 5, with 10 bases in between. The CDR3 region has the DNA TGTGCCAGCAGTTTCGTCTCGACTGAAGCTTTCTTT. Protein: CASSFVSTEAFF.

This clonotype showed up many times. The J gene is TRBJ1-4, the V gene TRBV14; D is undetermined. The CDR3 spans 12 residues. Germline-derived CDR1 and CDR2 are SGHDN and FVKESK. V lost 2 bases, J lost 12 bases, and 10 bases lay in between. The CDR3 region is CASSQHGVQLFF. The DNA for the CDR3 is TGTGCCAGCAGCCAACATGGGGTGCAACTGTTTTTT. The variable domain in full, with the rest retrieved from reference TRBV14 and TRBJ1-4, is EAGVTQFPSHSVIEKGQTVTLRCDPISGHDNLYWYRRVMGKEIKFLLHFVKESKQDESGMPNNRFLAERTGGTYSTLKVQPAELEDSGVYFCASSQHGVQLFFGSGTQLSVL.

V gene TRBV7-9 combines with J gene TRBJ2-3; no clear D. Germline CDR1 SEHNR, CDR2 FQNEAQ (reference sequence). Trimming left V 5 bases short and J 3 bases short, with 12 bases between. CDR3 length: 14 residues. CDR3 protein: CASSPRRQTDTQYF. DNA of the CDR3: TGTGCCAGCAGCCCCCGACGCCAAACAGATACGCAGTATTTT.

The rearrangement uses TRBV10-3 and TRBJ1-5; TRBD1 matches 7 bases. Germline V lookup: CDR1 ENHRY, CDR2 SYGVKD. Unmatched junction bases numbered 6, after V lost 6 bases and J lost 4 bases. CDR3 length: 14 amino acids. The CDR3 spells CAISPQGINQPQHF. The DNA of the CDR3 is TGTGCCATCAGCCCACAGGGGATAAATCAGCCCCAGCATTTT.

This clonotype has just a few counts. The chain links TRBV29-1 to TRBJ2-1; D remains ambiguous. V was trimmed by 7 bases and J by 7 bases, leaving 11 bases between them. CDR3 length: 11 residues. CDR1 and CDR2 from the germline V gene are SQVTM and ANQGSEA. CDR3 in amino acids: CSDRAPNEQFF. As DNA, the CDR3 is TGCAGCGACCGGGCGCCAAATGAGCAGTTCTTC.

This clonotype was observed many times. The CDR3 bases are TGTGCCAGCAGCAGACAGGGAGATAATTCACCCCTCCACTTT. Amino acids: CASSRQGDNSPLHF. The chain uses TRBV7-9 and TRBJ1-6, with 7 positions matching TRBD1. Germline values: CDR1 SEHNR, CDR2 FQNEAQ (reference sequence). The junction had 3 bases not matched to a gene; V was cut back by 5 bases and J by 5 bases. The CDR3 extends over 14 amino acids.

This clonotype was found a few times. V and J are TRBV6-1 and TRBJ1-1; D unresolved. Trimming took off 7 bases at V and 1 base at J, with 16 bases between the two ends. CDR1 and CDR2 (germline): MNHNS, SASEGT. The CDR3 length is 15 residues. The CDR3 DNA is TGTGCCAGCAACCCCGGGAGTCGGGCGAACACTGAAGCTTTCTTT. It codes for CASNPGSRANTEAFF.

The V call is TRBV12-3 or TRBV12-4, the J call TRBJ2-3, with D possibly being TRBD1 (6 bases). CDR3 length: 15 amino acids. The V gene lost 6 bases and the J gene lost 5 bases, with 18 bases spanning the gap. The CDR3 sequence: CASSYLYRERDTQYF. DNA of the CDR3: TGTGCCAGCAGCTACCTGTACAGGGAAAGAGATACGCAGTATTTT.

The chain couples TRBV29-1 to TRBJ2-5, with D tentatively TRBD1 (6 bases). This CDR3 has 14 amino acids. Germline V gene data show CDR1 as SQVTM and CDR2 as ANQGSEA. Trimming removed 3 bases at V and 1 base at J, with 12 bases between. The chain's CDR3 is CSVDRQGFQETQYF. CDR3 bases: TGCAGCGTTGATCGGCAGGGGTTCCAAGAGACCCAGTACTTC. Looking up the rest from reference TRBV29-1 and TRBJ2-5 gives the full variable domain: SAVISQKPSRDICQRGTSLTIQCQVDSQVTMMFWYRQQPGQSLTLIATANQGSEATYESGFVIDKFPISRPNLTFSTLTVSNMSPEDSSIYLCSVDRQGFQETQYFGPGTRLLVL.

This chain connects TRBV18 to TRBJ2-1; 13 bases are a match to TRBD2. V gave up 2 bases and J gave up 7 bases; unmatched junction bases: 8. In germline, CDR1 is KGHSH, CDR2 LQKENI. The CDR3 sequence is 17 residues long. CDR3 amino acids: CASSPRLAGGLWNEQFF. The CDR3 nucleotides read TGTGCCAGCTCACCAAGACTAGCGGGAGGTCTATGGAATGAGCAGTTCTTC.

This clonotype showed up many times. The CDR3 here is CASSWGTGDYEQYV. The CDR3 DNA follows: TGTGCCAGCAGCTGGGGGACAGGAGACTACGAGCAGTACGTC. The chain joins TRBV5-5 to TRBJ2-7; TRBD1 matches 8 bases. Trimming at V came to 3 bases and at J to 3 bases, leaving 5 bases not matched to a gene. The CDR3 has 14 amino acids. Germline CDR1 SGHKS, CDR2 YYEKEE (reference sequence).

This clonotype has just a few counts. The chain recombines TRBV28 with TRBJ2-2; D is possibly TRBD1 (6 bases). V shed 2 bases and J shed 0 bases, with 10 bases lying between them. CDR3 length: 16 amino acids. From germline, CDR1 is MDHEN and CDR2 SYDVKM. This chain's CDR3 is CASSLTGITNTGELFF. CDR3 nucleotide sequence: TGTGCCAGCAGTTTAACAGGGATAACGAACACCGGGGAGCTGTTTTTT.

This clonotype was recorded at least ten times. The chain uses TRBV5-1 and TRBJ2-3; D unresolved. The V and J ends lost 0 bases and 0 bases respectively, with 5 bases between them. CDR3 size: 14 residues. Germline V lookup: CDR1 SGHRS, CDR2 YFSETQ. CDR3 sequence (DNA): TGCGCCAGCAGCTTGGTTGACAGCACAGATACGCAGTATTTT. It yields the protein CASSLVDSTDTQYF. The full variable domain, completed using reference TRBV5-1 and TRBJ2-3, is KAGVTQTPRYLIKTRGQQVTLSCSPISGHRSVSWYQQTPGQGLQFLFEYFSETQRNKGNFPGRFSGRQFSNSRSEMNVSTLELGDSALYLCASSLVDSTDTQYFGPGTRLTVL.

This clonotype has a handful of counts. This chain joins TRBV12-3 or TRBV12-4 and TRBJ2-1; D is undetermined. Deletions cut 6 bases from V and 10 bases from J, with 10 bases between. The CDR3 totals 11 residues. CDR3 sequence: CASRQMLEQFF. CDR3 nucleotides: TGTGCCAGCAGGCAGATGCTGGAGCAGTTCTTC.

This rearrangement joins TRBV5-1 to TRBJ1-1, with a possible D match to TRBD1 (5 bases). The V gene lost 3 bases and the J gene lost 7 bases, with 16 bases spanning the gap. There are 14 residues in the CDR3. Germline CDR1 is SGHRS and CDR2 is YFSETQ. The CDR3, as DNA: TGCGCCAGCAGCTCCGGTGGGGGGGTCAATGAAGCTTTCTTT. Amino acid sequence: CASSSGGGVNEAFF.

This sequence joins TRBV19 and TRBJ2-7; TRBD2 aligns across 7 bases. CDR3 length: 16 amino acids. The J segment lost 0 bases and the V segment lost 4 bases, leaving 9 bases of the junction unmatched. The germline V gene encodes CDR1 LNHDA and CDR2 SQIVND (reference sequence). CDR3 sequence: CASSNRWLADSYEQYF. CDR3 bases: TGTGCCAGTAGTAATCGGTGGCTAGCGGACTCCTACGAGCAGTACTTC.

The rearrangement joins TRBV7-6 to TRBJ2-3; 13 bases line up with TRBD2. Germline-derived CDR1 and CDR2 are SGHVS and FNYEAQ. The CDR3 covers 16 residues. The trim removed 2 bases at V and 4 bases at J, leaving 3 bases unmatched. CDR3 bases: TGTGCCAGCAGCTTAAGGACTAGCGGGAGAGCAGATACGCAGTATTTT. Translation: CASSLRTSGRADTQYF.

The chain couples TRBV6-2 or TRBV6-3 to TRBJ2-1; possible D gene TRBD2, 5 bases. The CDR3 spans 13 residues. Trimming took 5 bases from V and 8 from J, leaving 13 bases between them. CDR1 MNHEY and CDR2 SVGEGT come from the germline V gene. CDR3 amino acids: CASSITSFYEQFF. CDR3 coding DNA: TGTGCCAGCAGTATCACTAGTTTCTATGAGCAGTTCTTC.

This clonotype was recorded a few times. The CDR3 loop reads CASSHGPSGNTIYF. The CDR3 region has the DNA TGTGCCAGCAGCCACGGACCCTCTGGAAACACCATATATTTT. The chain employs TRBV6-1 and TRBJ1-3; no reliable D call. The CDR3 is made up of 14 amino acids. The germline V and J ends were trimmed by 6 bases and 0 bases, with 9 bases remaining between them. Germline CDR1 and CDR2: MNHNS and SASEGT.

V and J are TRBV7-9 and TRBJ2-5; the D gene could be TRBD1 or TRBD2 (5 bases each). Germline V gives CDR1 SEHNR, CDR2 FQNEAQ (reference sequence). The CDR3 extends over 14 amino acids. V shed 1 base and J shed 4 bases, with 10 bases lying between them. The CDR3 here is CASSLVEGRETQYF. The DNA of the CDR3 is TGTGCCAGCAGCTTAGTTGAGGGGAGAGAGACCCAGTACTTC.

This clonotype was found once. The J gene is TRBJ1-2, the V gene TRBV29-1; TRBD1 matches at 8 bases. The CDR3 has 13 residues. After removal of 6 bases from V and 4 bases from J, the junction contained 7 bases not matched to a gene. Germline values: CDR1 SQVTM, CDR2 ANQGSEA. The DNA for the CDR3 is TGCAGCGTCCCTGGACAGGGTTTCTATGGCTACACCTTC. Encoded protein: CSVPGQGFYGYTF.

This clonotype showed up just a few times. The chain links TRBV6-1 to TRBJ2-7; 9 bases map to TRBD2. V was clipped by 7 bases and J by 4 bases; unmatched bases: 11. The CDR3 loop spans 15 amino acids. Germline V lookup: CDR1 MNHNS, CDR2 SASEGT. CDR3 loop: CASTPTAGGGYEQYF. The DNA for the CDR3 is TGTGCCAGCACCCCTACAGCGGGAGGCGGATACGAGCAGTACTTC.

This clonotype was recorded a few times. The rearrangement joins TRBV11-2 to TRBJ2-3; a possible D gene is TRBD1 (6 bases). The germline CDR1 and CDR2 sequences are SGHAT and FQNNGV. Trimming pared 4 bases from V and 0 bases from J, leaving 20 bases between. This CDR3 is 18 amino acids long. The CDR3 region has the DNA TGTGCCAGCAGCTCCCATTCGGGGACACCATCAAGCACAGATACGCAGTATTTT. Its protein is CASSSHSGTPSSTDTQYF. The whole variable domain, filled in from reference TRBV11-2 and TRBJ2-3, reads EAGVAQSPRYKIIEKRQSVAFWCNPISGHATLYWYQQILGQGPKLLIQFQNNGVVDDSQLPKDRFSAERLKGVDSTLKIQPAKLEDSAVYLCASSSHSGTPSSTDTQYFGPGTRLTVL.